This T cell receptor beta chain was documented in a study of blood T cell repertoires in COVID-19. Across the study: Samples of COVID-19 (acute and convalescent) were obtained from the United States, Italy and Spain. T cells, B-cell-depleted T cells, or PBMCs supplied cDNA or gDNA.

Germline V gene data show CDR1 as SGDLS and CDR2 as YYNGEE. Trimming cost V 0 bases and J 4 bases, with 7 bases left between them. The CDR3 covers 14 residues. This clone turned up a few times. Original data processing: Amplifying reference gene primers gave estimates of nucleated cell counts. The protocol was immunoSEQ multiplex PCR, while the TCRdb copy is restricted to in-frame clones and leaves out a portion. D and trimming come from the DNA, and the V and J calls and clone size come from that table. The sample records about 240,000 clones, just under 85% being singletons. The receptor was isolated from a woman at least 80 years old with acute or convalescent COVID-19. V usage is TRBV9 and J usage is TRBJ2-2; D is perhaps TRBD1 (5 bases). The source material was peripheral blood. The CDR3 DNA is TGTGCCAGCAGCGTAGCCAGGGTCACCGGGGAGCTGTTTTTT. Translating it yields CASSVARVTGELFF.